This T cell receptor beta chain derives from a study of identical twins. Study-level points and caveats: Reduced insertions were recorded for abundant cord blood beta clonotypes, with no such pattern in memory repertoires. There was more out-of-frame TCR alpha sharing in monozygotic twins than models estimated. It was cross-sectional statistical analysis, not following the same donors, that the conclusions relied on.

MiXCR was run by TCRdb on the 5' RACE reads, yielding one entry per CDR3 protein. This table holds around 250,000 distinct CDR3 sequences, over 9.5% found once. This clonotype was observed at least ten times. Its matching antigen is unknown. The V and J ends lost 3 bases and 4 bases respectively, with 12 bases between them. The CDR3 loop spans 14 amino acids. The data also belong to a second study, concerning yellow fever vaccine responses in identical twins.

The chain combines TRBV12-3 or TRBV12-4 with TRBJ1-1; TRBD1 might be the D (5 bases). The receptor comes from a woman between 18 and 29 years old in good health. The specimen sequenced was memory (CD45RO+) T cells sorted from blood. The CDR3 DNA follows: TGTGCCAGCAGTTTTAGTCAGGGTGTCACTGAAGCTTTCTTT. Amino acids: CASSFSQGVTEAFF.